This is a list of T cell receptor beta chains from one sample in a study of T-cell reconstitution after alpha-beta-depleted transplantation in children. From the PCR reads, TCRdb called clonotypes with MiXCR, one entry per CDR3 protein. Of around 200,000 distinct CDR3 sequences listed, approximately 6.6% are singletons. Specimen: PBMCs from the stem cell graft donor, collected from the stem cell graft. These receptors all stem from a human donor who donated a stem cell graft to a child with Wiskott-Aldrich syndrome. Each CDR3 is given with its conserved first and last residue.

TRBV20-1,TRBJ2-7,CSARDQGQASYEQYF
TRBV4-1,TRBJ1-1,CASSRDLGQPEAFF
TRBV6-5,TRBJ1-3,CASSYSNELSGNTIYF
TRBV20-1,TRBJ2-1,CSARGAGASSYNEQFF
TRBV5-1,TRBJ2-1,CASSLQGGSYNEQFF
TRBV20-1,TRBJ2-7,CSAARGYYEQYF
TRBV7-6,TRBJ2-2,CASSRGQTRNTGELFF
TRBV7-8,TRBJ2-1,CASSLSGDEQFF
TRBV5-5,TRBJ2-2,CASRPFLPRGELFF
TRBV5-6,TRBJ2-3,CASSLGLDRDTQYF
TRBV29-1,TRBJ2-5,CSVEDPKNKETQYF
TRBV10-3,TRBJ2-1,CAISVWTSSYNEQFF
TRBV30,TRBJ1-6,CAWGQGAGASPLHF
TRBV20-1,TRBJ1-6,CSAIKGQEDSPLHF
TRBV7-2,TRBJ2-5,CASSLVGRGGQETQYF
TRBV29-1,TRBJ2-3,CSVLWGDTQYF
TRBV5-8,TRBJ2-7,CASSSEQYF